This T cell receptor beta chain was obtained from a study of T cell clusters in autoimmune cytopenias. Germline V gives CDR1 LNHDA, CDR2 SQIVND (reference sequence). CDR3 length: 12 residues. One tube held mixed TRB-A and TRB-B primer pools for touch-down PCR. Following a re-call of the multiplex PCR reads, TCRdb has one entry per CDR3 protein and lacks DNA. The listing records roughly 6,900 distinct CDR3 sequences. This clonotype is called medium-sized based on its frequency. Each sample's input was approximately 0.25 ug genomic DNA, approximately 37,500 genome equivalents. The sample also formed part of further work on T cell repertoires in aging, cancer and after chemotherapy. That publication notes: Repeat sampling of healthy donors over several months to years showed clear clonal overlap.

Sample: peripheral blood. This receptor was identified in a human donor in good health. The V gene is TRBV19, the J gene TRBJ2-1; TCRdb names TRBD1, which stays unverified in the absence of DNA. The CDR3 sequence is CASSMGVNEQFF.